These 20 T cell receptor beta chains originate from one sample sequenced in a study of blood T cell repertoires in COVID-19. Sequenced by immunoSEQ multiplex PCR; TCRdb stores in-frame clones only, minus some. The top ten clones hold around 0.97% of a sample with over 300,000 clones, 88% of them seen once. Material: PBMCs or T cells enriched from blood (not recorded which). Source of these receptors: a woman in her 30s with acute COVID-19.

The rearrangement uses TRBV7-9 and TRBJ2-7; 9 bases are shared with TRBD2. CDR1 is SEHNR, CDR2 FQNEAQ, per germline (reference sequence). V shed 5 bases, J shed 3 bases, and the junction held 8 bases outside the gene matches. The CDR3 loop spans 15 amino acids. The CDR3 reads CASSALVAGDYEQYF. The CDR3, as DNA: TGTGCCAGCAGCGCCCTGGTAGCGGGGGACTACGAGCAGTACTTC.

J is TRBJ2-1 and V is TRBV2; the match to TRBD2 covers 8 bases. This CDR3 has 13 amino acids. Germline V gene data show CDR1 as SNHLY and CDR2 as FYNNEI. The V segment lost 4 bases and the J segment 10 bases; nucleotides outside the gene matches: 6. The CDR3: CASSGSGVREQFF. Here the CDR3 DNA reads TGTGCCAGCAGTGGTAGCGGGGTAAGAGAGCAGTTCTTC.

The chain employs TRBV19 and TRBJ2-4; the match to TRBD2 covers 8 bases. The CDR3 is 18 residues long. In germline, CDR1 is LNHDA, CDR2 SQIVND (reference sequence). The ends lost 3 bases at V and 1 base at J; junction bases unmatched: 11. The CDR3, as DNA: TGTGCCAGTAGTATCGGCGGGGGGCCCGACTTCGCCAAAAACATTCAGTACTTC. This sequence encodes CASSIGGGPDFAKNIQYF.

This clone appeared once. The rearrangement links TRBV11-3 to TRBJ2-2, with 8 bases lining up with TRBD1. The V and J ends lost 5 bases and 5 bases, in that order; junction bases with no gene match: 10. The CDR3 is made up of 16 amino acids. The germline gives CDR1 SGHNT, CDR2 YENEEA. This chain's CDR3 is CASSESQGAGTGELFF. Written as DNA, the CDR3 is TGTGCCAGCAGCGAAAGCCAGGGGGCAGGGACCGGGGAGCTGTTTTTT. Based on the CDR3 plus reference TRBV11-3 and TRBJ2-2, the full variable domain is EAGVVQSPRYKIIEKKQPVAFWCNPISGHNTLYWYLQNLGQGPELLIRYENEEAVDDSQLPKDRFSAERLKGVDSTLKIQPAELGDSAVYLCASSESQGAGTGELFFGEGSRLTVL.

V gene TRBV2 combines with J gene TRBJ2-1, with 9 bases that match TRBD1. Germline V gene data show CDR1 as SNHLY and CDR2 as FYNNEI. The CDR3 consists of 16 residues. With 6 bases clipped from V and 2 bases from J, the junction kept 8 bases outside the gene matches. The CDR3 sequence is CASRGQGTGPYNEQFF. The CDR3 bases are TGTGCCAGCAGGGGGCAAGGGACAGGGCCCTACAATGAGCAGTTCTTC.

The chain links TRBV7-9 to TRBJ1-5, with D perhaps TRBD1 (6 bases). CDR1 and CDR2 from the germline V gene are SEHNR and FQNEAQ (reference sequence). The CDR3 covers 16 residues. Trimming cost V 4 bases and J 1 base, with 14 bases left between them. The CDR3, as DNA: TGTGCCAGCAGCTCCTCTAGACAGGTCAGCAATCAGCCCCAGCATTTT. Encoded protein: CASSSSRQVSNQPQHF.

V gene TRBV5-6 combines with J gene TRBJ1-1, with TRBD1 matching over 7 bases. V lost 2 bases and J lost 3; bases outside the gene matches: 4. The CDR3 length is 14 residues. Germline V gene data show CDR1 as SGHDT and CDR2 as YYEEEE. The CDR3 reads CASSLGDSHTEAFF. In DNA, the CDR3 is TGTGCCAGCAGCTTAGGGGACAGCCACACTGAAGCTTTCTTT.

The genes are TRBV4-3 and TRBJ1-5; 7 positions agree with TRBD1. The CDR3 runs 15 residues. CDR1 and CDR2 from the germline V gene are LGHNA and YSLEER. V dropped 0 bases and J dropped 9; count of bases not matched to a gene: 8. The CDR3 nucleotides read TGCGCCAGCAGCCAAGACCGGAACAGGGGCCTGCCCCAGCATTTT. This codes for CASSQDRNRGLPQHF.

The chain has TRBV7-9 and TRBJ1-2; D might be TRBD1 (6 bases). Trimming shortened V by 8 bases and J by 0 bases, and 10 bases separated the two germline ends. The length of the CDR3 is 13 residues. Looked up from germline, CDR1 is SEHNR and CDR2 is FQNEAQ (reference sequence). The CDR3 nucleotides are TGTGCCAGCGCCGGACAGTCTAACTATGGCTACACCTTC. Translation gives CASAGQSNYGYTF.

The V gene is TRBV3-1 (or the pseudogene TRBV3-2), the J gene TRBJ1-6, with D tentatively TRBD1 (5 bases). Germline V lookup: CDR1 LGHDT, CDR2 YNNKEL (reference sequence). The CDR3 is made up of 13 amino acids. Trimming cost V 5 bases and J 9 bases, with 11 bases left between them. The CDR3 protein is CASSGGGFSPLHF. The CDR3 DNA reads TGTGCCAGCAGCGGGGGGGGGTTTTCACCCCTCCACTTT.

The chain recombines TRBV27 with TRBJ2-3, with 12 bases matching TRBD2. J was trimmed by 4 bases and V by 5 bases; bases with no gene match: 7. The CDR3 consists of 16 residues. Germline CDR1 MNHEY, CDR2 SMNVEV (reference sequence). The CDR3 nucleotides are TGTGCCAGCAGTCCAGGACTAGCGGGAACTCCAGATACGCAGTATTTT. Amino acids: CASSPGLAGTPDTQYF.

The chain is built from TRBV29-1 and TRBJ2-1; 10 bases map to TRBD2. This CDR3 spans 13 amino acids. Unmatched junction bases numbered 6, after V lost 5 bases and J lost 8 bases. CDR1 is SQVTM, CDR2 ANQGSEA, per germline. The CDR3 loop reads CSVKAGGPDEQFF. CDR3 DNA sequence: TGCAGCGTTAAAGCGGGGGGGCCAGATGAGCAGTTCTTC.

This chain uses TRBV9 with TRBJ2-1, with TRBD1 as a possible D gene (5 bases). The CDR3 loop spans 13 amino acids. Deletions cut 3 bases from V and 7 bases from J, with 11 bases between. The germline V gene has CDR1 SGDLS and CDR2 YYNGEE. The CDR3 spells CASSGGVPNEQFF. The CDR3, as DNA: TGTGCCAGCAGCGGGGGCGTACCTAATGAGCAGTTCTTC. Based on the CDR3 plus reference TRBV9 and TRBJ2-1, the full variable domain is DSGVTQTPKHLITATGQRVTLRCSPRSGDLSVYWYQQSLDQGLQFLIQYYNGEERAKGNILERFSAQQFPDLHSELNLSSLELGDSALYFCASSGGVPNEQFFGPGTRLTVL.

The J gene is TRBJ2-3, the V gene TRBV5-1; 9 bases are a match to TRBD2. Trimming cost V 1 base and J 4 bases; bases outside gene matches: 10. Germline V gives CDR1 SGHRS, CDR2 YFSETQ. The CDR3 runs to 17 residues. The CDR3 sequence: CASSLRVGGGAADTQYF. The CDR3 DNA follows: TGCGCCAGCAGCTTGAGAGTTGGCGGGGGGGCCGCAGATACGCAGTATTTT.

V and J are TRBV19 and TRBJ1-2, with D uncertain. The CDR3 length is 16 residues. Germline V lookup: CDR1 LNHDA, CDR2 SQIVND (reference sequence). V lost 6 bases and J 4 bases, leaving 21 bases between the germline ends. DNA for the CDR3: TGTGCCAGTAGACGTTTGGGCAGCCAAGGAGGCTATGGCTACACCTTC. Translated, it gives CASRRLGSQGGYGYTF.

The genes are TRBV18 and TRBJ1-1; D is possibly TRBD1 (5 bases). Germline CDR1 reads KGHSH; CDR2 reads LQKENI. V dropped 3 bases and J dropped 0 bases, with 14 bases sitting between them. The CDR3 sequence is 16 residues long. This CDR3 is CASSPSRELMNTEAFF. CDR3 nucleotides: TGTGCCAGCTCACCCAGCAGGGAACTTATGAACACTGAAGCTTTCTTT.

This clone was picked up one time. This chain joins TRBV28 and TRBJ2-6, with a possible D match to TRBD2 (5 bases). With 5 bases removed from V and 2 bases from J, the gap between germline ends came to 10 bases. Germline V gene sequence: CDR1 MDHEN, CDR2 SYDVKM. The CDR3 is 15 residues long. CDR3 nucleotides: TGTGCCAGCAGTCCTTCCGGGACTGGGGCCAACGTCCTGACTTTC. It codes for CASSPSGTGANVLTF.

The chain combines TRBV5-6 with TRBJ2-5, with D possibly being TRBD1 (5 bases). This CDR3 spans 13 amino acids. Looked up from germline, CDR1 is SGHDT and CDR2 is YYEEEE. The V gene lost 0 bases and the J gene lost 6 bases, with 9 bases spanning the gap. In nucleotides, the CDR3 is TGTGCCAGCAGCTTGGATCAGGGCCAGACCCAGTACTTC. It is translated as CASSLDQGQTQYF.

CDR3 nucleotides: TGTGCCAGCAGCCAAGGCTGGAGAGACTATGGCTACACCTTC. It codes for CASSQGWRDYGYTF. The V and J genes are TRBV3-1 (or the pseudogene TRBV3-2) and TRBJ1-2, with D hard to call. The length of the CDR3 is 14 residues. Germline loops: CDR1 LGHDT, CDR2 YNNKEL (reference sequence). V was shortened by 1 base and J by 3 bases, with 9 bases between the two germline ends.

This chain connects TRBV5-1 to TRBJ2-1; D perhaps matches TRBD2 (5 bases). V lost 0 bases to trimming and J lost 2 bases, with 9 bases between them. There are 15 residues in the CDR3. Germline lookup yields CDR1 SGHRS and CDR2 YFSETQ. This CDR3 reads CASSLVGVTYNEQFF. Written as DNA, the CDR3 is TGCGCCAGCAGCTTGGTCGGGGTTACCTACAATGAGCAGTTCTTC.